Following are 19 T cell receptor beta chains from one sample sequenced in a study of PD-1 blockade in classical Hodgkin lymphoma. Clones were read by immunoSEQ multiplex PCR, and TCRdb kept only the in-frame ones, dropping some. In the table there are more than 90,000 clones, 81% of which are singletons. After autologous stem cell transplantation all patients relapsed, and prior brentuximab vedotin exposure differed between cohorts. The sequenced sample was peripheral blood mononuclear cells (PBMCs), obtained before the second cycle of nivolumab. These receptors all stem from a human donor with classical Hodgkin lymphoma.

The chain recombines TRBV10-3 with TRBJ2-3, with 7 nucleotides matching TRBD2. The length of the CDR3 is 12 residues. From germline, CDR1 is ENHRY and CDR2 SYGVKD. V lost 10 bases to trimming and J lost 5 bases; unmatched junction nucleotides: 6. The CDR3 here is CATLGGGDTQYF. CDR3 DNA: TGTGCCACGCTGGGCGGGGGAGATACGCAGTATTTT.

The genes are TRBV2 and TRBJ2-1; the D is unclear. CDR1 is SNHLY and CDR2 is FYNNEI in the germline V gene. Trimming left V 4 bases short and J 0 bases short, with 10 bases between. The length of the CDR3 is 15 residues. CDR3 bases: TGTGCCAGCAGTGTTGGCAGCCGCTCCTACAATGAGCAGTTCTTC. Its translation is CASSVGSRSYNEQFF.

The J gene is TRBJ1-1, the V gene TRBV7-7; a weak D match, TRBD1 (5 bases). This CDR3 is 13 amino acids long. V lost 0 bases and J lost 5, with 7 bases in between. Per germline, CDR1 SSHAT and CDR2 FNYEAQ (reference sequence). CDR3 DNA: TGTGCCAGCAGCTTAGCTCAGGGAACTGAAGCTTTCTTT. Translation: CASSLAQGTEAFF.

The chain has TRBV14 and TRBJ1-2, with a weak D call TRBD1 (5 bases). V lost 0 bases and J 3 bases, leaving 11 bases between the germline ends. The V gene's germline CDR1 is SGHDN and CDR2 FVKESK. The CDR3 extends over 15 amino acids. The CDR3 sequence is CASSQDPDSYYGYTF. The CDR3 DNA sequence: TGTGCCAGCAGCCAAGATCCCGACAGCTACTATGGCTACACCTTC.

The chain is built from TRBV10-3 and TRBJ2-7, with D unresolved. The CDR3 spans 14 residues. CDR1 is ENHRY and CDR2 is SYGVKD in the germline V gene. V was pared by 1 base and J by 1 base, with 8 bases between. CDR3 loop: CAISEFGSSYEQYF. Written as DNA, the CDR3 is TGTGCCATCAGTGAGTTCGGCAGTTCCTACGAGCAGTACTTC.

This rearrangement joins TRBV7-3 to TRBJ2-3; 13 bases map to TRBD2. Trimming at V came to 5 bases and at J to 2 bases, leaving 10 bases not matched to a gene. This CDR3 comprises 18 residues. CDR1 and CDR2 from the germline V gene are SGHTA and FQGTGA. For the CDR3, the DNA is TGTGCCAGCAGCGGGGGGGGGACTAGCGGGACTACCACAGATACGCAGTATTTT. It encodes CASSGGGTSGTTTDTQYF.

This clone was seen only a few times. The chain joins TRBV11-2 to TRBJ2-5; D might be TRBD2 (5 bases). Trimming cost V 6 bases and J 1 base, with 6 bases left between them. Looked up from germline, CDR1 is SGHAT and CDR2 is FQNNGV. The CDR3 consists of 12 residues. The CDR3 coding sequence is TGTGCCAGCAGGGACTTCCAAGAGACCCAGTACTTC. Translation: CASRDFQETQYF.

The genes are TRBV10-3 and TRBJ1-5; the D gene is possibly TRBD1 (5 bases). Deletions cut 4 bases from V and 7 bases from J, with 14 bases between. Per germline, CDR1 ENHRY and CDR2 SYGVKD. The CDR3 runs to 14 residues. CDR3 bases: TGTGCCATCAGTGTTCAGGGTGGTGACCAGCCCCAGCATTTT. Amino acids: CAISVQGGDQPQHF.

This chain uses TRBV19 with TRBJ2-3, with 7 nucleotides matching TRBD2. The trim removed 4 bases at V and 2 bases at J, leaving 9 bases unmatched. The CDR3 is made up of 16 amino acids. Germline CDR1 and CDR2: LNHDA and SQIVND (reference sequence). CDR3 nucleotide sequence: TGTGCCAGTAGTAACCCACAGCGGGAAAACACAGATACGCAGTATTTT. Translation gives CASSNPQRENTDTQYF.

The V and J genes are TRBV11-3 and TRBJ2-2; 11 bases align to TRBD2. V lost 4 bases and J lost 3; bases outside the gene matches: 1. There are 15 residues in the CDR3. The germline CDR1 and CDR2 sequences are SGHNT and YENEEA. Here the CDR3 DNA reads TGTGCCAGCAGCTGGGGACTAGCGGACACCGGGGAGCTGTTTTTT. It specifies CASSWGLADTGELFF.

The rearrangement uses TRBV28 and TRBJ2-7; 8 nucleotides match TRBD1. Per germline, CDR1 MDHEN and CDR2 SYDVKM. The CDR3 totals 17 residues. With 4 bases clipped from V and 4 bases from J, the junction kept 15 bases outside the gene matches. CDR3 sequence (DNA): TGTGCCAGCAGTTCCCCCTCTCCAACAGGGGGTATATACGAGCAGTACTTC. Protein: CASSSPSPTGGIYEQYF.

The chain employs TRBV10-1 and TRBJ2-1; D unresolved. V was pared by 8 bases and J by 4 bases, with 6 bases between. The CDR3 spans 11 residues. Germline lookup yields CDR1 WNHNN and CDR2 SYGVQD (reference sequence). The CDR3 DNA reads as TGCGCCAGCGGATCGTACAATGAGCAGTTCTTC. Residues: CASGSYNEQFF.

The chain recombines TRBV5-1 with TRBJ1-1; unclear D gene. With 3 bases removed from V and 1 base from J, the gap between germline ends came to 13 bases. The germline gives CDR1 SGHRS, CDR2 YFSETQ. There are 15 residues in the CDR3. The CDR3 DNA reads TGCGCCAGCAGCTCTGTGGCTGACTCGAACACTGAAGCTTTCTTT. Encoded protein: CASSSVADSNTEAFF.

The chain uses TRBV4-1 and TRBJ2-1, with TRBD2 matching over 12 bases. The CDR3 is 18 residues long. Germline CDR1 is MGHRA and CDR2 is YSYEKL. Losses at the gene ends were 1 base for V and 10 bases for J; bases not matched to a gene: 14. The CDR3 DNA follows: TGCGCCAGCAGCCAAGCGGGGCGAGCGACTAGCGGGAGACGGGAGCAGTTCTTC. Encoded protein: CASSQAGRATSGRREQFF.

J is TRBJ2-2 and V is TRBV6-1, with D perhaps being TRBD1 or TRBD2 (5 bases each). V was shortened by 6 bases and J by 3 bases, with 17 bases between the two germline ends. This CDR3 region has 16 residues. Per germline, CDR1 MNHNS and CDR2 SASEGT. This CDR3 is CASREPGTDYTGELFF. The CDR3 region has the DNA TGTGCCAGCAGGGAACCCGGGACCGACTACACCGGGGAGCTGTTTTTT.

The chain couples TRBV7-9 to TRBJ2-7, with D hard to call. Germline CDR1 reads SEHNR; CDR2 reads FQNEAQ (reference sequence). The CDR3 sequence is 13 residues long. V was clipped by 5 bases and J by 2 bases, with 10 bases between them. This chain's CDR3 is CASSPGSTYEQYF. DNA of the CDR3: TGTGCCAGCAGCCCCGGGTCTACCTACGAGCAGTACTTC. Drawing the rest from reference TRBV7-9 and TRBJ2-7, the complete variable domain is DTGVSQNPRHKITKRGQNVTFRCDPISEHNRLYWYRQTLGQGPEFLTYFQNEAQLEKSRLLSDRFSAERPKGSFSTLEIQRTEQGDSAMYLCASSPGSTYEQYFGPGTRLTVT.

The gene calls are TRBV4-2 and TRBJ2-1, with D uncertain. With 4 bases removed from V and 0 bases from J, the gap between germline ends came to 13 bases. Germline V CDR1 and CDR2: LGHNA, YNFKEQ. CDR3 size: 16 residues. This chain's CDR3 is CASSLHQEYSYNEQFF. CDR3 in DNA: TGTGCCAGCAGCCTACATCAAGAATACTCCTACAATGAGCAGTTCTTC.

The genes are TRBV30 and TRBJ1-5; 10 bases match TRBD1. The CDR3 totals 15 residues. The V and J ends lost 5 bases and 2 bases, in that order; junction bases with no gene match: 6. Per germline, CDR1 GTSNPN and CDR2 SVGIG (reference sequence). The CDR3 DNA is TGTGCCTGGGGACAGGGGGTATCCGGCAATCAGCCCCAGCATTTT. Amino acid sequence: CAWGQGVSGNQPQHF. The full variable domain, rest sourced from reference TRBV30 and TRBJ1-5, is SQTIHQWPATLVQPVGSPLSLECTVEGTSNPNLYWYRQAAGRGLQLLFYSVGIGQISSEVPQNLSASRPQDRQFILSSKKLLLSDSGFYLCAWGQGVSGNQPQHFGDGTRLSIL.

Of note for this clone: The same CDR3 also results from other DNA sequences found in this sample. The rearrangement uses TRBV7-8 and TRBJ2-7; D might be TRBD1 or TRBD2, each matching 5 bases. Germline V gene lookup returns CDR1 SGHVS and CDR2 FQNEAQ. The CDR3 is 14 amino acids. V lost 5 bases and J 0 bases, leaving 11 bases between the germline ends. The CDR3 region has the DNA TGTGCCAGCAGCCCTCGGGACGACTCCTACGAGCAGTACTTC. This sequence encodes CASSPRDDSYEQYF.